This passage covers 29 T cell receptor beta chains from one sample sequenced in a study of T cell repertoires in cytomegalovirus infection. TCRdb used MiXCR to reprocess the reads, holding one entry per CDR3 protein. The sample has approximately 990,000 distinct CDR3 sequences; roughly 31% are singletons. Their target antigens are unknown. Here the sequenced sample was cultured CD8+ T cells from PBMCs, taken from culture after CMV antigen stimulation. The receptors shown here come from a human donor in good health (CMV status not recorded). Some clones in this sample may be carry-over from other donors' samples.

This clonotype was observed many times. V gene TRBV25-1 combines with J gene TRBJ1-2; 8 bases align to TRBD1. The CDR3 is 14 amino acids. CDR1 is MGHDK and CDR2 is SYGVNS in the germline V gene. Germline trimming cut 3 bases from V and 5 bases from J; bases unmatched to any gene: 5. The CDR3: CASSESGGWYGYTF. CDR3 sequence (DNA): TGTGCCAGCAGTGAGTCAGGGGGCTGGTATGGCTACACCTTC.

This clonotype was counted at least ten times. The chain combines TRBV7-2 with TRBJ2-6, with D unresolved. The CDR3 has 14 amino acids. V shed 4 bases and J shed 4 bases, with 8 bases lying between them. Germline assignment: CDR1 SGHTA and CDR2 FQGNSA. The CDR3 bases are TGTGCCAGCAGCTCTGGGTGGGGGGCCAACGTCCTGACTTTC. Protein product: CASSSGWGANVLTF.

Turning to this clonotype: A much bigger clone sits one base away, suggesting this may be a read error. The chain links TRBV7-9 to TRBJ1-1; unclear D gene. The CDR3 runs 15 residues. Germline values: CDR1 SEHNR, CDR2 FQNEAQ (reference sequence). CDR3 region: CVSSLQPDGNTEAFF. Written as DNA, the CDR3 is TGTGTCAGCAGCTTACAACCGGACGGGAACACTGAAGCTTTCTTT.

About this clonotype: This may stem from a read error, because a much larger clone lies one nucleotide away. V usage is TRBV7-8 and J usage is TRBJ2-1; D possibly corresponds to TRBD2 (6 bases). Trimming removed 6 bases at V and 6 bases at J, with 15 bases between. Per the germline V gene, CDR1 is SGHVS and CDR2 is FQNEAQ. The CDR3 sequence is 14 residues long. CDR3 nucleotide sequence: TGTGCCAGCAGTCCACGGGACTTCCCCAATGAGCAGTTCTTC. Translated, it gives CASSPRDFPNEQFF.

The chain carries TRBV4-3 and TRBJ1-4, with unresolved D. Trimming removed 0 bases from V and 10 bases from J, with 15 bases in between. This CDR3 has 15 amino acids. Germline V lookup: CDR1 LGHNA, CDR2 YSLEER. The CDR3 is CASSQDGLETRKLFF. The CDR3, as DNA: TGCGCCAGCAGCCAAGATGGATTGGAGACTAGAAAACTGTTTTTT.

The chain has TRBV7-4 and TRBJ1-5, with D uncertain. This CDR3 region has 14 residues. Trimming took 5 bases from V and 0 from J, leaving 8 bases between them. In germline, CDR1 is SGHVT, CDR2 SQSDAQ. CDR3 amino acids: CASSAWNSNQPQHF. The DNA for the CDR3 is TGTGCCAGCAGCGCATGGAATAGCAATCAGCCCCAGCATTTT.

J is TRBJ1-2 and V is TRBV29-1, with D perhaps TRBD1 (5 bases). The CDR3 is made up of 13 amino acids. V lost 1 base and J 8 bases, leaving 14 bases between the germline ends. CDR1 and CDR2 from the germline V gene are SQVTM and ANQGSEA. CDR3 in DNA: TGCAGCGTTGAAGTCCCTTGGGGGAGGGGCTACACCTTC. Its protein is CSVEVPWGRGYTF.

This clonotype was counted a few times. The V call is TRBV6-6, the J call TRBJ2-1; D perhaps matches TRBD2 (6 bases). The V end was cut by 11 bases, the J end by 5 bases, with 13 bases between. This CDR3 region has 12 residues. Looked up from germline, CDR1 is MNHNY and CDR2 is SVGAGI (reference sequence). For the CDR3, the DNA is TGTGCCGGAGGGACCCAAAACAATGAGCAGTTCTTC. Translated, it gives CAGGTQNNEQFF.

J is TRBJ2-7 and V is TRBV27; perhaps TRBD1 as D (5 bases). The CDR3 contains 13 residues. Germline V lookup: CDR1 MNHEY, CDR2 SMNVEV (reference sequence). V shed 2 bases and J shed 8 bases, with 13 bases lying between them. Here the CDR3 reads CASSLTGIYKQYF. The CDR3 coding sequence is TGTGCCAGCAGTTTAACAGGCATCTATAAGCAGTACTTC.

This clonotype was observed a handful of times. The V gene is TRBV19, the J gene TRBJ2-2, with D possibly TRBD1 on 6 matching bases. Germline CDR1 reads LNHDA; CDR2 reads SQIVND (reference sequence). V lost 8 bases, J lost 3 bases, and 10 bases lay in between. The CDR3 length is 13 residues. CDR3 nucleotide sequence: TGTGCCAGTTACAGGGTCGACACCGGGGAGCTGTTTTTT. It specifies CASYRVDTGELFF.

This clonotype has only a few counts. Germline is not matched at one junction end, which may reflect a read error. The gene calls are TRBV12-3 or TRBV12-4 and TRBJ1-1; D call uncertain. The CDR3 covers 13 residues. CDR3 in DNA: TGTGCCAGCAGTTTAAGCTCGAACCCTGAAGCTTTCTTT. It codes for CASSLSSNPEAFF.

CDR3 region: CASSSNAQGLRTEAFF. The CDR3 DNA sequence: TGTGCCAGCAGCAGTAACGCTCAGGGGTTGAGAACTGAAGCTTTCTTT. V usage is TRBV7-9 and J usage is TRBJ1-1; D perhaps matches TRBD1 (6 bases). The CDR3 has 16 amino acids. Germline CDR1 reads SEHNR; CDR2 reads FQNEAQ (reference sequence). V lost 5 bases, J lost 5 bases, and 21 bases lay in between.

V gene TRBV6-5 combines with J gene TRBJ2-1; tentative D call: TRBD2 (5 bases). CDR1 and CDR2 from the germline V gene are MNHEY and SVGAGI. Between the trimmed V and J ends, which lost 2 bases and 2 bases, there was a span of 7 bases. The CDR3 is 14 residues long. CDR3 in amino acids: CASSYAGPYNEQFF. The CDR3 bases are TGTGCCAGCAGTTACGCGGGTCCCTACAATGAGCAGTTCTTC.

V usage is TRBV28 and J usage is TRBJ2-2; D is possibly TRBD2 (6 bases). V was cut by 5 bases and J by 3 bases, with 16 bases left in between. CDR1 is MDHEN and CDR2 is SYDVKM in the germline V gene. CDR3 length: 16 amino acids. CDR3 amino acids: CASSPLLGTHTGELFF. The CDR3 DNA follows: TGTGCCAGCAGTCCTCTTCTCGGGACTCACACCGGGGAGCTGTTTTTT.

The chain uses TRBV4-2 and TRBJ1-6, with D maybe TRBD1 (5 bases). Germline lookup yields CDR1 LGHNA and CDR2 YNFKEQ. CDR3 size: 20 residues. The germline V and J ends were trimmed by 0 bases and 0 bases, with 18 bases remaining between them. The CDR3 protein is CASSQEGPRTYSSYNSPLHF. The DNA of the CDR3 is TGTGCCAGCAGCCAAGAGGGACCGAGGACCTATAGCTCCTATAATTCACCCCTCCACTTT.

The chain has TRBV10-3 and TRBJ2-7; 9 nucleotides line up with TRBD1. V lost 5 bases and J lost 3; bases outside the gene matches: 2. Germline-derived CDR1 and CDR2 are ENHRY and SYGVKD. CDR3 size: 13 residues. The DNA for the CDR3 is TGTGCCATCAGTTCGGGACAGGGCTACGAGCAGTACGTC. Protein sequence: CAISSGQGYEQYV.

The chain combines TRBV6-6 with TRBJ2-6; possible D gene TRBD2, 5 bases. CDR1 and CDR2 from the germline V gene are MNHNY and SVGAGI (reference sequence). The CDR3 is made up of 12 amino acids. Trimming removed 8 bases from V and 11 bases from J, with 13 bases in between. The CDR3 DNA sequence: TGTGCCAGCCTCCGGGGTCCTCACGTCCTGACTTTC. It yields the protein CASLRGPHVLTF.

The chain links TRBV15 to TRBJ2-7, with 7 bases fitting TRBD1. Germline CDR1 and CDR2: LNHNV and YYDKDF (reference sequence). The V and J ends lost 2 bases and 3 bases, in that order; junction bases with no gene match: 10. CDR3 size: 16 residues. DNA for the CDR3: TGTGCCACCAGCAGATCCCCCCCCCGGGACAGCTACGAGCAGTACTTC. Protein: CATSRSPPRDSYEQYF.

This chain links TRBV4-1 with TRBJ2-2; TRBD2 agrees at 14 bases. V lost 4 bases, J lost 0 bases, and 4 bases stayed unmatched. The CDR3 is made up of 18 amino acids. The germline gives CDR1 MGHRA, CDR2 YSYEKL. The DNA of the CDR3 is TGCGCCAGCAGCCCAGGACTAGCGGGGGGCGCGAACACCGGGGAGCTGTTTTTT. It is translated as CASSPGLAGGANTGELFF.

Turning to this clonotype: Since a much larger clone is just one base distant, this may be a read error. The chain is built from TRBV7-2 and TRBJ2-3; D is perhaps TRBD2 (5 bases). The CDR3 runs to 16 residues. Trimming pared 1 base from V and 4 bases from J, leaving 15 bases between. Per the germline V gene, CDR1 is SGHTA and CDR2 is FQGNSA. CDR3 protein: CASSLGVRGGADTQYF. For the CDR3, the DNA is TGTGCCAGCAGCTTAGGGGTCCGCGGAGGCGCAGATACGCAGTATTTT.

This chain uses TRBV4-1 with TRBJ1-5, with no clear D. Germline V gene data show CDR1 as MGHRA and CDR2 as YSYEKL. Trimming shortened V by 0 bases and J by 4 bases, and 10 bases separated the two germline ends. CDR3 size: 15 residues. CDR3 bases: TGCGCCAGCAGCCAAGATATGGCCCGAAATCAGCCCCAGCATTTT. Translation: CASSQDMARNQPQHF.

A word on this clonotype: Possible read error: a much larger clone is one base away. This rearrangement joins TRBV7-2 to TRBJ1-1, with D perhaps matching TRBD1 (5 bases). CDR1 is SGHTA and CDR2 is FQGNSA in the germline V gene. V was trimmed by 10 bases and J by 11 bases, leaving 23 bases between them. This CDR3 is 13 amino acids long. CDR3: CAILGGTNPGAFF. In nucleotides, the CDR3 is TGTGCCATCCTTGGGGGAACAAATCCGGGGGCTTTCTTT. Full variable domain (outside the CDR3, taken from reference TRBV7-2 and TRBJ1-1): GAGVSQSPSNKVTEKGKDVELRCDPISGHTALYWYRQSLGQGLEFLIYFQGNSAPDKSGLPSDRFSAERTGGSVSTLTIQRTQQEDSAVYLCAILGGTNPGAFFGQGTRLTVV.

This rearrangement joins TRBV7-8 to TRBJ1-1; unclear D gene. CDR3 length equals 12 residues. Germline values: CDR1 SGHVS, CDR2 FQNEAQ. V was clipped by 1 base and J by 10 bases, with 10 bases between them. CDR3 bases: TGTGCCAGCAGCTTAGATGGGTTAGTAGCTTTCTTT. It is translated as CASSLDGLVAFF. The variable domain in full, with the rest retrieved from reference TRBV7-8 and TRBJ1-1, is GAGVSQSPRYKVAKRGQDVALRCDPISGHVSLFWYQQALGQGPEFLTYFQNEAQLDKSGLPSDRFFAERPEGSVSTLKIQRTQQEDSAVYLCASSLDGLVAFFGQGTRLTVV.

This clonotype was recorded a few times. The chain recombines TRBV12-3 or TRBV12-4 with TRBJ1-2; 8 nucleotides agree with TRBD1. Trimming cost V 3 bases and J 4 bases; bases outside gene matches: 7. This CDR3 contains 15 residues. CDR3 protein: CASSFDLQGVYGYTF. The CDR3 bases are TGTGCCAGCAGTTTCGACCTACAGGGGGTCTATGGCTACACCTTC.

This clonotype was recorded at least ten times. The CDR3 loop reads CASSLKSPEAFF. In DNA form, the CDR3 reads TGTGCCAGCAGCTTAAAGTCTCCTGAAGCTTTCTTT. The chain joins TRBV7-9 to TRBJ1-1; no clear D. The V end was cut by 2 bases, the J end by 6 bases, with 7 bases between. This CDR3 is built from 12 residues. Looked up from germline, CDR1 is SEHNR and CDR2 is FQNEAQ (reference sequence).

This sequence joins TRBV9 and TRBJ1-5, with TRBD1 as a possible D gene (5 bases). Germline lookup yields CDR1 SGDLS and CDR2 YYNGEE. Trimming pared 0 bases from V and 5 bases from J, leaving 9 bases between. The CDR3 is made up of 14 amino acids. CDR3 residues: CASSVVGGDQPQHF. The CDR3 DNA reads as TGTGCCAGCAGCGTAGTTGGGGGAGATCAGCCCCAGCATTTT. The whole variable domain, filled in from reference TRBV9 and TRBJ1-5, reads DSGVTQTPKHLITATGQRVTLRCSPRSGDLSVYWYQQSLDQGLQFLIQYYNGEERAKGNILERFSAQQFPDLHSELNLSSLELGDSALYFCASSVVGGDQPQHFGDGTRLSIL.

A remark on this clonotype: This may arise from a read error, as a much more abundant clone is one base away. Since no conserved phenylalanine or tryptophan closes the CDR3, a read error is the likely cause. This CDR3 is CASIGGNEQFL. DNA of the CDR3: TGCGCCAGTATTGGAGGGAATGAGCAGTTCCTC. V is TRBV5-1 and J is TRBJ2-1, with D possibly matching TRBD2 (6 bases). The V gene lost 8 bases and the J gene lost 7 bases, with 10 bases spanning the gap. Germline CDR1 reads SGHRS; CDR2 reads YFSETQ. This CDR3 is built from 11 residues.

In its sample, this clonotype was seen many times. V is TRBV12-3 or TRBV12-4 and J is TRBJ2-7; D uncertain. The CDR3 has 14 residues. V lost 7 bases and J 5 bases, leaving 18 bases between the germline ends. DNA for the CDR3: TGTGCCAGCACCATCCTCCCGACGGTCGACGAGCAGTACTTC. Its translation: CASTILPTVDEQYF.

The chain joins TRBV12-3 or TRBV12-4 to TRBJ2-2; 9 bases are a match to TRBD1. CDR3 length equals 17 residues. Trimming took 2 bases from V and 2 from J; bases not matched to a gene: 6. Written as DNA, the CDR3 is TGTGCCAGCAGTTTATCTGGACAGGGGTCTAACACCGGGGAGCTGTTTTTT. Translated: CASSLSGQGSNTGELFF.